This TCR beta chain is from a study of T cells in Graves' hyperthyroidism and ophthalmopathy. Trimming took off 3 bases at V and 5 bases at J, with 13 bases between the two ends. CDR3 size: 15 residues. From germline, CDR1 is SNHLY and CDR2 FYNNEI. This clonotype came up many times. TCR beta CDR3 regions were amplified from RNA transcripts. The primer set for the first-round RT-PCR of the TCR CDR3 was HTBI. TCRdb reprocessed the multiplex PCR reads with MiXCR, giving one entry per CDR3 protein. The sample records over 200,000 distinct CDR3 sequences, more than 12% being singletons. This TCR came from a woman in her thirties or forties with Graves' hyperthyroidism that later progressed to Graves' ophthalmopathy. Sequencing input: blood. The chain couples TRBV2 to TRBJ1-4; weak D call: TRBD1 (5 bases). CDR3: CASSEGRLPNEKLFF. CDR3 nucleotide sequence: TGTGCCAGCAGTGAGGGGCGCCTCCCCAATGAAAAACTGTTTTTT.